This TCR beta chain stems from a study of blood T cells in healthy people across ages. Study-wide results and limits: CMV status of donors was not determined, possibly confounding expanded clonotype changes.

Isolating PBMCs gave at least 7 million of these cells per sample. At least 5.5 micrograms of total RNA were extracted per sample. With 3 bases clipped from V and 7 bases from J, the junction kept 2 bases outside the gene matches. Germline lookup yields CDR1 DFQATT and CDR2 SNEGSKA (reference sequence). CDR3 length equals 12 residues. The second PCR ran about 6 to 11 cycles with a sample-barcoded 5' primer and J-beta primers. Every cDNA was tagged by a template-switch adaptor with 12 random nucleotides. TCRdb recomputed calls from the 5' RACE reads with MiXCR, one row per CDR3 protein. Of 800,000 or so distinct CDR3 sequences detected, 60% to 80% appear once; the ten largest clones hold about 30%. A single count supports this clonotype. Its specificity is not known.

The specimen sequenced was blood. The TCR sequence derives from a man aged 25-45 years in good health. This chain connects TRBV20-1 to TRBJ2-1; 8 positions agree with TRBD1. The CDR3 loop is CSARHRGNEQFF. In DNA, the CDR3 is TGCAGTGCTAGGCACAGGGGGAATGAGCAGTTCTTC.